The following is a T cell receptor (beta chain) sequence with its context. Antigen specificity is unknown. The record originates from a study of OX40 agonist ivuxolimab in advanced cancers. Study summary: From 23 to 79 years was the age range, with a mean of roughly 59 years, and approximately 80% were male.

Findings and caveats of the study: Clones of CD4+ and CD8+ blood T cells grew by week 6 at doses of 0.1 to 3.0 mg/kg.

J lost 0 bases, V lost 2 bases, and 5 bases had no gene match. The CDR3 is made up of 16 amino acids. From germline, CDR1 is MDHEN and CDR2 SYDVKM. Assay used: immunoSEQ multiplex PCR; TCRdb lists only in-frame clones, some missing. The data show over 85,000 clones, around four fifths seen once. The sequence was collected from an adult with an advanced solid tumor such as melanoma, head and neck, liver or kidney cancer. The sequenced sample was CD4+ or CD8+ T cells sorted from blood, obtained in a trial of the OX40 agonist ivuxolimab. The chain joins TRBV28 to TRBJ2-3, with TRBD2 matching 7 bases. CDR3 in amino acids: CASSLGGGGSTDTQYF. CDR3 DNA sequence: TGTGCCAGCAGTTTAGGAGGCGGGGGTAGCACAGATACGCAGTATTTT.